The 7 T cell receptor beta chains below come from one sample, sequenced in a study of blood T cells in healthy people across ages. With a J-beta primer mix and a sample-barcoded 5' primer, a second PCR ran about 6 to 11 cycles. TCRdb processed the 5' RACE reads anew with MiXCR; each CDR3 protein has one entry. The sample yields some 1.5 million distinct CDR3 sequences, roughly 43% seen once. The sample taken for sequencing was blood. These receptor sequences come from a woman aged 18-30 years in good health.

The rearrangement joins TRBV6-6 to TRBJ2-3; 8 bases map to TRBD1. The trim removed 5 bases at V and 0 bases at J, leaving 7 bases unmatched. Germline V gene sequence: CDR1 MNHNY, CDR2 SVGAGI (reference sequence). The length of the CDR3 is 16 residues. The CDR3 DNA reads TGTGCCAGCAGTGCGACAGGGGTGGGGAGCACAGATACGCAGTATTTT. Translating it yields CASSATGVGSTDTQYF.

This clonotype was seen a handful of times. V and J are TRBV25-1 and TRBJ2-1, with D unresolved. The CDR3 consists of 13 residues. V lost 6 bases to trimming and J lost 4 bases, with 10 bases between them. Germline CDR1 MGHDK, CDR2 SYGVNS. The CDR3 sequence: CASRLNLYNEQFF. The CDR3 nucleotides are TGTGCCAGCAGGCTCAACCTATACAATGAGCAGTTCTTC.

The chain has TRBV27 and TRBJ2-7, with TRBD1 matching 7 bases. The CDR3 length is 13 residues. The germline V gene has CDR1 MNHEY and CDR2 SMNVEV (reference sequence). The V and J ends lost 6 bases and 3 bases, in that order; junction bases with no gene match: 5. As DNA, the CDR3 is TGTGCCAGCAGAGAGACAGGGATCTACGAGCAGTACTTC. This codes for CASRETGIYEQYF.

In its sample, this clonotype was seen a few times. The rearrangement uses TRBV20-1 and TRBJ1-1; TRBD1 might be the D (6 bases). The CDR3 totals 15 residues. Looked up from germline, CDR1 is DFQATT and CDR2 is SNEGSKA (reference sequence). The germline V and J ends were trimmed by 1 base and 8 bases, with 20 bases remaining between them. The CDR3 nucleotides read TGCAGTGCTAGAGGACTCGGGACAAGAAGGGGGGAAGCTTTCTTT. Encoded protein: CSARGLGTRRGEAFF.

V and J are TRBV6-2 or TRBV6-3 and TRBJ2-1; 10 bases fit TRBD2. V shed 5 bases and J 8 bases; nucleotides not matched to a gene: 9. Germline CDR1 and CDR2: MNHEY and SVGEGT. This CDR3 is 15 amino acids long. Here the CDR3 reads CASSNLAGDLDEQFF. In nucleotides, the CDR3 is TGTGCCAGCAGTAACCTAGCGGGAGATCTAGATGAGCAGTTCTTC.

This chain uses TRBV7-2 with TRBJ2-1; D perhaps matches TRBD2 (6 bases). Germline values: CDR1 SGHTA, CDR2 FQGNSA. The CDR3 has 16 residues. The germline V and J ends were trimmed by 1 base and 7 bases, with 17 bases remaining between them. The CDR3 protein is CASSLGVGRGRNEQFF. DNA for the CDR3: TGTGCCAGCAGCTTAGGGGTAGGGCGGGGTAGAAATGAGCAGTTCTTC. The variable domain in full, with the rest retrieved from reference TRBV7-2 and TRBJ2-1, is GAGVSQSPSNKVTEKGKDVELRCDPISGHTALYWYRQSLGQGLEFLIYFQGNSAPDKSGLPSDRFSAERTGGSVSTLTIQRTQQEDSAVYLCASSLGVGRGRNEQFFGPGTRLTVL.

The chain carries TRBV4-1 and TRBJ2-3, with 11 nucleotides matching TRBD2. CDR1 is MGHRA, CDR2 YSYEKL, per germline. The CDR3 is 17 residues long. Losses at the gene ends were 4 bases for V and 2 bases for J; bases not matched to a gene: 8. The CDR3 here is CASSRLLAGVPTDTQYF. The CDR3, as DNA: TGCGCCAGCAGCCGATTACTAGCGGGGGTGCCCACAGATACGCAGTATTTT.